The next 27 T cell receptor beta chains were all read from a single sample in a study of beta chain features in type 1 diabetes. What was sequenced were expressed TCRB transcripts, since all of the isolated RNA had been reverse transcribed. Repertoires were generated with immunoSEQ multiplex PCR, while TCRdb's copy carries only in-frame clones and drops some. The sample consists of 130,000 to 150,000 clones, approximately 52% of them appearing once. Material: Tregs from blood. These receptors were obtained from a man between 18 and 35 years old in good health.

The gene calls are TRBV29-1 and TRBJ2-7; 7 bases are shared with TRBD1. Germline-derived CDR1 and CDR2 are SQVTM and ANQGSEA. Trimming took 7 bases from V and 2 from J; bases not matched to a gene: 5. This CDR3 is 12 amino acids long. The CDR3, as DNA: TGCAGCGCGACAGGACAGGCCTACGAGCAGTACTTC. Its translation is CSATGQAYEQYF.

This chain uses TRBV5-1 with TRBJ2-1; 7 nucleotides agree with TRBD2. Trimming removed 2 bases from V and 10 bases from J; junction bases left unmatched: 9. CDR1 is SGHRS and CDR2 is YFSETQ in the germline V gene. The CDR3 covers 14 residues. CDR3 sequence (DNA): TGCGCCAGCAGCTTAGGACTAGTGGTTTCCGAGCAGTTCTTC. As protein: CASSLGLVVSEQFF.

The chain uses TRBV5-4 and TRBJ1-2; TRBD1 agrees at 10 bases. Looked up from germline, CDR1 is SGHNT and CDR2 is YYREEE (reference sequence). The CDR3 is made up of 17 amino acids. The V gene end was trimmed by 3 bases and the J gene end by 8 bases; junction bases not matched to a gene: 16. The DNA for the CDR3 is TGTGCCAGCAGCTACCCTCCCGGACAGGGGGGAGTGAAAGGCTACACCTTC. The encoded protein is CASSYPPGQGGVKGYTF.

The chain uses TRBV27 and TRBJ1-2; D gene ambiguous. The CDR3 is 14 amino acids. Trimming took off 3 bases at V and 4 bases at J, with 12 bases between the two ends. Germline V CDR1 and CDR2: MNHEY, SMNVEV (reference sequence). This CDR3 is CASSFTTSVYGYTF. For the CDR3, the DNA is TGTGCCAGCAGTTTCACTACCTCCGTCTATGGCTACACCTTC.

The J gene is TRBJ2-7, the V gene TRBV29-1; 10 bases are shared with TRBD1. The CDR3 length is 12 residues. J lost 2 bases, V lost 7 bases, and 2 bases had no gene match. Germline V lookup: CDR1 SQVTM, CDR2 ANQGSEA. Written as DNA, the CDR3 is TGCAGCGGAGGGACAGGGGCCTACGAGCAGTACTTC. Its translation: CSGGTGAYEQYF.

The rearrangement uses TRBV7-9 and TRBJ2-3; no clear D gene. The CDR3 extends over 11 amino acids. CDR1 and CDR2 (germline): SEHNR, FQNEAQ (reference sequence). Trimming removed 5 bases at V and 5 bases at J, with 5 bases between. This CDR3 reads CASSRLDTQYF. The CDR3 DNA reads as TGTGCCAGCAGCCGGTTAGATACGCAGTATTTT.

The J gene is TRBJ2-7, the V gene TRBV15; a possible D gene is TRBD2 (6 bases). The V end was cut by 1 base, the J end by 4 bases, with 11 bases between. This CDR3 is 14 amino acids long. The germline V gene has CDR1 LNHNV and CDR2 YYDKDF (reference sequence). The CDR3 sequence is CATSRVGGVYEQYF. CDR3 nucleotide sequence: TGTGCCACCAGCAGAGTTGGAGGGGTATACGAGCAGTACTTC.

This clone was recorded only once. V and J are TRBV5-5 and TRBJ2-7; unclear D gene. Germline-derived CDR1 and CDR2 are SGHKS and YYEKEE (reference sequence). Trimming took off 4 bases at V and 8 bases at J, with 13 bases between the two ends. The CDR3 is 12 amino acids. CDR3: CASSAVARKQYF. CDR3 DNA sequence: TGTGCCAGCAGCGCGGTCGCGAGGAAGCAGTACTTC.

V and J are TRBV9 and TRBJ1-2; D is unresolved. Germline V gene lookup returns CDR1 SGDLS and CDR2 YYNGEE. The CDR3 runs 13 residues. Trimming pared 0 bases from V and 4 bases from J, leaving 7 bases between. This CDR3 reads CASSVVQTYGYTF. For the CDR3, the DNA is TGTGCCAGCAGCGTAGTACAGACCTATGGCTACACCTTC.

The V gene is TRBV30, the J gene TRBJ2-2; D perhaps matches TRBD2 (6 bases). Germline lookup yields CDR1 GTSNPN and CDR2 SVGIG (reference sequence). The CDR3 contains 13 residues. V was pared by 2 bases and J by 6 bases, with 10 bases between. CDR3 amino acids: CAWSTTGAGELFF. The CDR3 DNA reads as TGTGCCTGGAGTACGACGGGGGCCGGGGAGCTGTTTTTT.

There are a few counts of this clone. The chain is built from TRBV28 and TRBJ2-1, with D possibly being TRBD2 (5 bases). Germline V gene sequence: CDR1 MDHEN, CDR2 SYDVKM. V lost 7 bases and J lost 2, with 15 bases in between. This CDR3 is 15 amino acids long. The CDR3 bases are TGTGCCAGCAACATTGCGGGCCCCACCTACAATGAGCAGTTCTTC. It specifies CASNIAGPTYNEQFF.

This clone was detected only a few times. The chain employs TRBV29-1 and TRBJ2-3; the match to TRBD2 covers 10 bases. Germline V gene data show CDR1 as SQVTM and CDR2 as ANQGSEA. Unmatched junction bases numbered 10, after V lost 4 bases and J lost 6 bases. This CDR3 comprises 15 residues. The CDR3 region has the DNA TGCAGCGTTGGGGGTAGTAGCGGGAGGATCGATACGCAGTATTTT. This codes for CSVGGSSGRIDTQYF.

J is TRBJ2-1 and V is TRBV2; a possible D gene is TRBD1 (5 bases). The V and J ends lost 11 bases and 9 bases respectively, with 11 bases between them. Germline V CDR1 and CDR2: SNHLY, FYNNEI. The CDR3 runs to 10 residues. The CDR3 loop is CAFGAVEQFF. The CDR3 bases are TGTGCCTTTGGGGCGGTTGAGCAGTTCTTC.

The chain joins TRBV27 to TRBJ1-2; 7 positions agree with TRBD1. Trimming cost V 8 bases and J 7 bases; bases outside gene matches: 7. Germline V lookup: CDR1 MNHEY, CDR2 SMNVEV (reference sequence). CDR3 size: 12 residues. The CDR3 reads CASGTGAGGYTF. CDR3 nucleotides: TGTGCCAGCGGAACAGGGGCGGGTGGCTACACCTTC.

The chain combines TRBV5-1 with TRBJ2-1; D gene unclear. The germline V and J ends were trimmed by 0 bases and 3 bases, with 7 bases remaining between them. Germline V gives CDR1 SGHRS, CDR2 YFSETQ. This CDR3 has 14 residues. The CDR3 DNA reads TGCGCCAGCAGCTTGGTAGCCGACTACAATGAGCAGTTCTTC. Its protein product is CASSLVADYNEQFF.

The chain links TRBV5-1 to TRBJ2-7, with TRBD1 as a possible D gene (6 bases). Germline V gene data show CDR1 as SGHRS and CDR2 as YFSETQ. The length of the CDR3 is 16 residues. Trimming took off 4 bases at V and 0 bases at J, with 17 bases between the two ends. The CDR3 coding sequence is TGCGCCAGCAGCCGAACCGTACAGGGCAGCTCCTACGAGCAGTACTTC. This codes for CASSRTVQGSSYEQYF. The full variable domain, its missing parts supplied by reference TRBV5-1 and TRBJ2-7, is KAGVTQTPRYLIKTRGQQVTLSCSPISGHRSVSWYQQTPGQGLQFLFEYFSETQRNKGNFPGRFSGRQFSNSRSEMNVSTLELGDSALYLCASSRTVQGSSYEQYFGPGTRLTVT.

This clone has a single count. V is TRBV7-2 and J is TRBJ2-1; D perhaps matches TRBD2 (6 bases). Germline lookup yields CDR1 SGHTA and CDR2 FQGNSA. The CDR3 is 15 amino acids. Trimming removed 5 bases from V and 5 bases from J, with 16 bases in between. The CDR3 here is CASSPRQRVNNEQFF. The CDR3 DNA reads as TGTGCCAGCAGCCCAAGGCAGCGGGTAAACAATGAGCAGTTCTTC.

This clone appeared a few times. J is TRBJ1-5 and V is TRBV28; 8 positions agree with TRBD1. Germline-derived CDR1 and CDR2 are MDHEN and SYDVKM. CDR3 length: 16 residues. V dropped 6 bases and J dropped 7; count of bases not matched to a gene: 14. CDR3 residues: CASSRYGQGFPQPQHF. CDR3 nucleotide sequence: TGTGCCAGCAGCCGATACGGACAGGGATTTCCCCAGCCCCAGCATTTT.

The chain is built from TRBV18 and TRBJ2-4; 7 bases map to TRBD1. The CDR3 runs 17 residues. Germline assignment: CDR1 KGHSH and CDR2 LQKENI. V lost 3 bases and J lost 8; bases outside the gene matches: 16. The CDR3 here is CASSPMLRIFDRDIQYF. The DNA for the CDR3 is TGTGCCAGCTCACCGATGTTAAGAATTTTTGACAGGGACATTCAGTACTTC.

V usage is TRBV30 and J usage is TRBJ2-2; perhaps TRBD1 as D (6 bases). The germline CDR1 and CDR2 sequences are GTSNPN and SVGIG (reference sequence). The CDR3 sequence is 12 residues long. With 4 bases removed from V and 6 bases from J, the gap between germline ends came to 9 bases. In nucleotides, the CDR3 is TGTGCCTGGAAAACAGGGTCCGGGGAGCTGTTTTTT. Amino acid sequence: CAWKTGSGELFF.

V and J are TRBV27 and TRBJ2-2; weak D call: TRBD2 (6 bases). Germline CDR1 reads MNHEY; CDR2 reads SMNVEV (reference sequence). The CDR3 consists of 15 residues. The germline V and J ends were trimmed by 2 bases and 6 bases, with 13 bases remaining between them. The CDR3 loop is CASSLARGWAGELFF. The CDR3 coding sequence is TGTGCCAGCAGTTTAGCGCGGGGCTGGGCCGGGGAGCTGTTTTTT.

This clone turned up a few times. The chain links TRBV10-3 to TRBJ2-7; 7 positions agree with TRBD2. This CDR3 is 14 amino acids long. J lost 0 bases, V lost 11 bases, and 10 bases had no gene match. Germline V gene data show CDR1 as ENHRY and CDR2 as SYGVKD. This CDR3 reads CAAAGTTTSYEQYF. The CDR3 nucleotides read TGTGCCGCCGCCGGGACTACTACCTCCTACGAGCAGTACTTC.

This clone occurred a few times. J is TRBJ2-7 and V is TRBV18, with unresolved D. Germline V gene sequence: CDR1 KGHSH, CDR2 LQKENI. The CDR3 extends over 14 amino acids. V lost 5 bases, J lost 2 bases, and 13 bases lay in between. CDR3 in DNA: TGTGCCAGCTCAACCAACCCTGGAGCCTACGAGCAGTACTTC. Its translation: CASSTNPGAYEQYF.

The chain combines TRBV29-1 with TRBJ1-2; D perhaps matches TRBD1 (5 bases). The CDR3 has 14 residues. Trimming took off 0 bases at V and 7 bases at J, with 15 bases between the two ends. CDR1 and CDR2 (germline): SQVTM, ANQGSEA. In nucleotides, the CDR3 is TGCAGCGTTGAAGAACGATTCAGGGCTTCTGGCTACACCTTC. It translates to CSVEERFRASGYTF.

The J gene is TRBJ2-4, the V gene TRBV28, with TRBD1 matching 8 bases. CDR3 length: 15 residues. V was pared by 4 bases and J by 3 bases, with 5 bases of the junction left unmatched. CDR1 is MDHEN, CDR2 SYDVKM, per germline. The CDR3 sequence: CASSSPGTGKNIQYF. In DNA form, the CDR3 reads TGTGCCAGCAGTTCGCCCGGGACAGGCAAAAACATTCAGTACTTC.

The genes are TRBV18 and TRBJ2-6; 10 bases align to TRBD1. The CDR3 length is 17 residues. V was clipped by 4 bases and J by 2 bases; unmatched bases: 5. Germline V lookup: CDR1 KGHSH, CDR2 LQKENI. The CDR3 protein is CASSRRQGATGANVLTF. The CDR3 region has the DNA TGTGCCAGCTCACGGAGACAGGGGGCGACTGGGGCCAACGTCCTGACTTTC. The whole variable domain, filled in from reference TRBV18 and TRBJ2-6, reads NAGVMQNPRHLVRRRGQEARLRCSPMKGHSHVYWYRQLPEEGLKFMVYLQKENIIDESGMPKERFSAEFPKEGPSILRIQQVVRGDSAAYFCASSRRQGATGANVLTFGAGSRLTVL.

CDR3: CASSLNPGGPRDTQYF. The CDR3 DNA reads as TGTGCCAGCAGCTTAAACCCGGGAGGGCCACGAGATACGCAGTATTTT. This chain connects TRBV7-2 to TRBJ2-3; 8 nucleotides line up with TRBD2. The germline V gene encodes CDR1 SGHTA and CDR2 FQGNSA. Unmatched junction bases numbered 9, after V lost 2 bases and J lost 5 bases. CDR3 length: 16 amino acids.